These 26 T cell receptor beta chains came from one sample sequenced in a study of cytomegalovirus exposure and HLA in healthy donors. The PCR contained 60 Vbeta and 13 Jbeta primers. TCRdb keeps only in-frame clones here, not all; method: immunoSEQ multiplex PCR. Its clone listing holds 200,000 or so clones. Sequencing input: PBMCs. Receptors originate from a boy between 10 and 17 years old in good health and CMV-seronegative.

The chain carries TRBV6-5 and TRBJ1-2; 8 nucleotides match TRBD1. The CDR3 is made up of 15 amino acids. CDR1 is MNHEY and CDR2 is SVGAGI in the germline V gene. J lost 8 bases, V lost 2 bases, and 10 bases had no gene match. CDR3 nucleotide sequence: TGTGCCAGCAGTTACGGACAGGGAAAGATGGTGGGCTACACCTTC. It is translated as CASSYGQGKMVGYTF.

The chain recombines TRBV5-1 with TRBJ1-2; 7 nucleotides align to TRBD1. V lost 0 bases, J lost 13 bases, and 12 bases stayed unmatched. The CDR3 totals 14 residues. The germline V gene has CDR1 SGHRS and CDR2 YFSETQ. For the CDR3, the DNA is TGCGCCAGCAGCTTGGAGGGGACAGAACTCCGGGGCACCTTC. Its translation is CASSLEGTELRGTF.

This chain joins TRBV29-1 and TRBJ1-3; D is possibly TRBD1 (6 bases). V lost 1 base, J lost 5 bases, and 12 bases lay in between. Per germline, CDR1 SQVTM and CDR2 ANQGSEA. The CDR3 is made up of 14 amino acids. CDR3 sequence reads: CSVEVQGYRNTIYF. CDR3 DNA sequence: TGCAGCGTTGAAGTCCAGGGGTACAGAAACACCATATATTTT.

The V call is TRBV7-6, the J call TRBJ1-2; 9 bases fit TRBD1. After removal of 5 bases from V and 3 bases from J, the junction contained 13 bases not matched to a gene. Germline lookup yields CDR1 SGHVS and CDR2 FNYEAQ. This CDR3 region has 17 residues. The CDR3 reads CASSHGATGGADYGYTF. Here the CDR3 DNA reads TGTGCCAGCAGCCATGGGGCAACAGGGGGCGCCGACTATGGCTACACCTTC.

This sequence joins TRBV7-9 and TRBJ2-2; unclear D gene. The V and J ends lost 3 bases and 5 bases respectively, with 13 bases between them. Germline V gives CDR1 SEHNR, CDR2 FQNEAQ (reference sequence). The CDR3 length is 15 residues. The CDR3 is CASSLLVGDTGELFF. The CDR3 region has the DNA TGTGCCAGCAGCTTGCTTGTAGGAGATACCGGGGAGCTGTTTTTT. Using reference TRBV7-9 and TRBJ2-2 for the parts outside the CDR3, the full variable domain is DTGVSQNPRHKITKRGQNVTFRCDPISEHNRLYWYRQTLGQGPEFLTYFQNEAQLEKSRLLSDRFSAERPKGSFSTLEIQRTEQGDSAMYLCASSLLVGDTGELFFGEGSRLTVL.

The J gene is TRBJ1-1, the V gene TRBV5-1; 8 bases are a match to TRBD1. Per the germline V gene, CDR1 is SGHRS and CDR2 is YFSETQ. The CDR3 has 15 amino acids. V lost 0 bases, J lost 4 bases, and 5 bases stayed unmatched. CDR3 DNA: TGCGCCAGCAGCTTGGCTCCGACAGGGGCCACTGAAGCTTTCTTT. Its translation is CASSLAPTGATEAFF.

The CDR3 here is CASSLVDRVSGYTF. Written as DNA, the CDR3 is TGTGCCAGCAGCTTAGTGGACAGGGTGAGCGGCTACACCTTC. The gene calls are TRBV7-2 and TRBJ1-2, with TRBD1 matching over 8 bases. Germline V gene data show CDR1 as SGHTA and CDR2 as FQGNSA. The CDR3 is 14 amino acids. V lost 1 base to trimming and J lost 8 bases; unmatched junction nucleotides: 6. Looking up the rest from reference TRBV7-2 and TRBJ1-2 gives the full variable domain: GAGVSQSPSNKVTEKGKDVELRCDPISGHTALYWYRQSLGQGLEFLIYFQGNSAPDKSGLPSDRFSAERTGGSVSTLTIQRTQQEDSAVYLCASSLVDRVSGYTFGSGTRLTVV.

The chain couples TRBV5-1 to TRBJ2-3; 9 bases map to TRBD2. Germline trimming cut 1 base from V and 5 bases from J; bases unmatched to any gene: 11. The CDR3 is made up of 17 amino acids. Germline CDR1 SGHRS, CDR2 YFSETQ. CDR3 nucleotides: TGCGCCAGCAGCTTGTATGGCGGGGGGGCCGGGGGAGATACGCAGTATTTT. It codes for CASSLYGGGAGGDTQYF.

The CDR3, as DNA: TGCGCCAGCAGCCAGGGCAACCAAGAGACCCAGTACTTC. It encodes CASSQGNQETQYF. The chain uses TRBV4-1 and TRBJ2-5, with D unclear. The CDR3 totals 13 residues. V was cut by 3 bases and J by 0 bases, with 5 bases left in between. CDR1 is MGHRA and CDR2 is YSYEKL in the germline V gene.

The V and J genes are TRBV6-5 and TRBJ2-1, with 9 positions matching TRBD2. After removal of 4 bases from V and 8 bases from J, the junction contained 12 bases not matched to a gene. Germline V gene lookup returns CDR1 MNHEY and CDR2 SVGAGI. This CDR3 has 16 residues. CDR3: CASSSPWGGGAHEQFF. CDR3 in DNA: TGTGCCAGCAGTTCCCCTTGGGGCGGGGGGGCCCATGAGCAGTTCTTC.

CDR3 sequence reads: CASSLGLTREPDTQYF. The CDR3 DNA reads as TGTGCCAGCAGCTTAGGGCTTACTCGGGAACCAGATACGCAGTATTTT. The J gene is TRBJ2-3, the V gene TRBV11-1, with D possibly TRBD2 on 5 matching bases. The CDR3 extends over 16 amino acids. Trimming pared 1 base from V and 4 bases from J, leaving 15 bases between. From germline, CDR1 is SGHAT and CDR2 FQDESV (reference sequence). The full variable domain, its missing parts supplied by reference TRBV11-1 and TRBJ2-3, is EAEVAQSPRYKITEKSQAVAFWCDPISGHATLYWYRQILGQGPELLVQFQDESVVDDSQLPKDRFSAERLKGVDSTLKIQPAELGDSAMYLCASSLGLTREPDTQYFGPGTRLTVL.

This sequence joins TRBV30 and TRBJ2-1; 12 nucleotides match TRBD2. V shed 4 bases and J 4 bases; nucleotides not matched to a gene: 5. CDR1 is GTSNPN, CDR2 SVGIG, per germline (reference sequence). This CDR3 has 15 amino acids. CDR3 DNA: TGTGCCTGGAAAACTAGCGGGGGGCTATACAATGAGCAGTTCTTC. Amino acid sequence: CAWKTSGGLYNEQFF.

The chain combines TRBV6-5 with TRBJ1-4; D perhaps matches TRBD1 (5 bases). The germline V gene encodes CDR1 MNHEY and CDR2 SVGAGI. The V and J ends lost 5 bases and 10 bases respectively, with 14 bases between them. The CDR3 is made up of 13 amino acids. The CDR3 sequence is CASSPLRGGKLFF. CDR3 nucleotides: TGTGCCAGCAGTCCCCTCCGGGGGGGAAAACTGTTTTTT.

The chain recombines TRBV29-1 with TRBJ1-2; no clear D. Per germline, CDR1 SQVTM and CDR2 ANQGSEA. Deletions cut 7 bases from V and 3 bases from J, with 9 bases between. The CDR3 length is 11 residues. The CDR3 DNA is TGCAGCGGCGGGTGGGACTATGGCTACACCTTC. Its protein product is CSGGWDYGYTF.

The V gene is TRBV7-9, the J gene TRBJ2-7, with unresolved D. V gave up 2 bases and J gave up 0 bases, with 8 bases separating them. CDR1 and CDR2 (germline): SEHNR, FQNEAQ (reference sequence). The CDR3 has 14 amino acids. The CDR3 DNA is TGTGCCAGCAGCTTAAGCGACTCCTCCTACGAGCAGTACTTC. As protein: CASSLSDSSYEQYF.

V is TRBV4-1 and J is TRBJ2-2, with D maybe TRBD1 (7 bases). The germline gives CDR1 MGHRA, CDR2 YSYEKL. The V gene lost 0 bases and the J gene lost 7 bases, with 18 bases spanning the gap. CDR3 length: 17 amino acids. The DNA of the CDR3 is TGCGCCAGCAGCCAAGAAGGCGGGACAGTCCCCCACGGGGAGCTGTTTTTT. Translating it yields CASSQEGGTVPHGELFF.

V and J are TRBV4-3 and TRBJ2-7, with a tentative D call TRBD2 (5 bases). Germline-derived CDR1 and CDR2 are LGHNA and YSLEER. This CDR3 is built from 14 residues. V lost 0 bases, J lost 2 bases, and 8 bases lay in between. The CDR3 is CASSQDPGAYEQYF. Here the CDR3 DNA reads TGCGCCAGCAGCCAAGACCCCGGGGCCTACGAGCAGTACTTC.

The chain recombines TRBV10-3 with TRBJ2-2; 8 bases fit TRBD2. CDR1 and CDR2 (germline): ENHRY, SYGVKD. The CDR3 spans 14 residues. The V and J ends lost 2 bases and 7 bases, in that order; junction bases with no gene match: 3. CDR3 nucleotide sequence: TGTGCCATCAGTGAGCGGGGGGGCAACGGGGAGCTGTTTTTT. Residues: CAISERGGNGELFF.

About this clone itself: Germline and junction disagree at one end, which may indicate a read error. The CDR3: CASSQPLRSGANVLAF. DNA for the CDR3: TGCGCCAGCAGCCAACCCCTCCGCTCTGGGGCCAACGTCCTGGCTTTC. The chain employs TRBV4-1 and TRBJ2-6; D possibly corresponds to TRBD1 (5 bases). Germline V gene sequence: CDR1 MGHRA, CDR2 YSYEKL. The CDR3 spans 16 residues.

The rearrangement joins TRBV5-1 to TRBJ2-1; maybe TRBD1 (6 bases). The ends were cut back, 1 base at V and 4 bases at J, with 12 bases in the middle. The CDR3 has 15 amino acids. The germline CDR1 and CDR2 sequences are SGHRS and YFSETQ. The CDR3 spells CASSLLGAGYNEQFF. CDR3 DNA: TGCGCCAGCAGCTTGCTGGGGGCGGGTTACAATGAGCAGTTCTTC.

This chain connects TRBV30 to TRBJ2-5, with 7 bases matching TRBD2. The J call could be wrong; TRBJ2-7 is a better fit for the DNA end. Germline CDR1 and CDR2: GTSNPN and SVGIG (reference sequence). This CDR3 has 11 amino acids. The CDR3 protein is CASSGTYEQYF. CDR3 coding DNA: TGTGCCTCTAGCGGAACCTACGAGCAGTACTTC.

This chain links TRBV5-1 with TRBJ2-5; 8 bases match TRBD2. Germline CDR1 and CDR2: SGHRS and YFSETQ. The CDR3 totals 15 residues. V trimming: 2 bases; J trimming: 5 bases; junction bases outside the gene matches: 8. CDR3 loop: CASSFGLARGETQYF. The CDR3, as DNA: TGCGCCAGCAGCTTTGGACTAGCTCGAGGGGAGACCCAGTACTTC.

CDR3 DNA sequence: TGTGCCAGCAGGGTAGAATCAACCGGGGAGCTGTTTTTT. Protein: CASRVESTGELFF. The chain links TRBV6-5 to TRBJ2-2, with D uncertain. The CDR3 is 13 residues long. V dropped 6 bases and J dropped 5 bases, with 10 bases sitting between them. CDR1 and CDR2 (germline): MNHEY, SVGAGI.

This sequence joins TRBV6-5 and TRBJ2-5; TRBD1 aligns across 8 bases. Unmatched junction bases numbered 6, after V lost 5 bases and J lost 4 bases. The germline V gene has CDR1 MNHEY and CDR2 SVGAGI. The CDR3 covers 14 residues. The CDR3 DNA sequence: TGTGCCAGCAGTGCGGACAGGGCGGGAGAGACCCAGTACTTC. Amino acids: CASSADRAGETQYF.

The chain employs TRBV18 and TRBJ1-3; maybe TRBD1 (5 bases). The germline gives CDR1 KGHSH, CDR2 LQKENI. The CDR3 runs to 15 residues. The V gene lost 6 bases and the J gene lost 0 bases, with 12 bases spanning the gap. This chain's CDR3 is CASSPQGNSGNTIYF. The CDR3, as DNA: TGTGCCAGCTCGCCTCAGGGCAACTCTGGAAACACCATATATTTT.

The J gene is TRBJ1-1, the V gene TRBV28, with D possibly matching TRBD1 (5 bases). V dropped 6 bases and J dropped 1 base, with 18 bases sitting between them. CDR1 and CDR2 from the germline V gene are MDHEN and SYDVKM. The CDR3 sequence is 16 residues long. This chain's CDR3 is CASRPPGGSSNTEAFF. The CDR3 DNA sequence: TGTGCCAGCAGACCTCCGGGGGGATCCTCGAACACTGAAGCTTTCTTT.